There are a few counts of the clone carrying this T cell receptor (beta chain). Its cognate antigen is unknown. This specimen belongs to a study of identical twins. Healthy Caucasians were all of the donors. The study's findings and limits: Monozygotic twins shared more out-of-frame TCR alpha than recombination models predicted. Zero-insertion analyses could be partly confounded by invariant MAIT and iNKT cells. Within cord blood, abundant beta clonotypes carried fewer insertions, but memory repertoires showed no such trend.

TCRdb itself ran the 5' RACE reads through MiXCR, one entry per CDR3 protein. In the table there are under 1 million distinct CDR3 sequences, over 9% of which are singletons. Germline-derived CDR1 and CDR2 are LGHDT and YNNKEL (reference sequence). Trimming took 0 bases from V and 4 from J, leaving 12 bases between them. The CDR3 is 16 amino acids. The same sample was also studied in work on yellow fever vaccine responses in identical twins.

The V call is TRBV3-1, the J call TRBJ2-2; a possible D gene is TRBD2 (5 bases). Sequencing was performed on PBMCs. The receptor comes from a woman younger than 35 in good health. The CDR3 protein is CASSQDGREVTGELFF. DNA of the CDR3: TGTGCCAGCAGCCAAGACGGTCGGGAAGTCACCGGGGAGCTGTTTTTT.